Below are 27 T cell receptor beta chains sequenced from a single sample in a study of T-cell reconstitution after alpha-beta-depleted transplantation in children. Library preparation (for TCRbeta) was performed with unique molecular identifiers. In TCRdb, the PCR reads were re-called with MiXCR into one record per CDR3 protein. The table lists roughly 500,000 distinct CDR3 sequences, around 12% of them singletons, with approximately 5.4% in the top ten. The sequences come from PBMCs from the stem cell graft donor, collected from the stem cell graft. Receptors were obtained from a human donor who donated a stem cell graft to a child with combined immunodeficiency.

The table lists this clonotype with a count of one. The genes are TRBV6-2 or TRBV6-3 and TRBJ2-7; TRBD1 matches 9 bases. The V and J ends lost 6 bases and 5 bases, in that order; junction bases with no gene match: 8. CDR1 is MNHEY and CDR2 is SVGEGT in the germline V gene. This CDR3 contains 14 residues. As DNA, the CDR3 is TGTGCCAGCAGAGACCCGGGACAGGGAGACGAGCAGTACTTC. Residues: CASRDPGQGDEQYF.

The V and J genes are TRBV6-1 and TRBJ2-5, with TRBD1 identical over 12 bases. Germline V gene lookup returns CDR1 MNHNS and CDR2 SASEGT. The CDR3 covers 17 residues. With V trimmed by 6 bases and J by 3 bases, 11 bases remained unmatched. The CDR3 region is CASRAGTGGAWEETQYF. The CDR3, as DNA: TGTGCCAGCAGAGCCGGGACAGGGGGCGCCTGGGAAGAGACCCAGTACTTC.

This clonotype was seen more than once but under ten times. This chain joins TRBV6-5 and TRBJ2-3; D is undetermined. The V gene lost 2 bases and the J gene lost 3 bases, with 12 bases spanning the gap. The germline gives CDR1 MNHEY, CDR2 SVGAGI. The CDR3 loop spans 15 amino acids. The CDR3 DNA reads TGTGCCAGCAGTTACCGGGTTGGGCGAACAGATACGCAGTATTTT. It specifies CASSYRVGRTDTQYF.

This clonotype came up a few times. The chain has TRBV9 and TRBJ2-7, with D unclear. Germline V CDR1 and CDR2: SGDLS, YYNGEE. V was shortened by 3 bases and J by 3 bases, with 13 bases between the two germline ends. The CDR3 runs 14 residues. The CDR3 here is CASSAGPEVYEQYF. The CDR3 nucleotides read TGTGCCAGCAGCGCCGGACCCGAGGTCTACGAGCAGTACTTC.

This clonotype has ten or more counts. This chain uses TRBV15 with TRBJ1-3; possibly TRBD1 for D (5 bases). The germline CDR1 and CDR2 sequences are LNHNV and YYDKDF (reference sequence). The CDR3 consists of 14 residues. V was pared by 5 bases and J by 0 bases, with 8 bases between. In nucleotides, the CDR3 is TGTGCCACCAGCGGAGGGGACTCTGGAAACACCATATATTTT. Its protein is CATSGGDSGNTIYF.

This chain joins TRBV4-2 and TRBJ2-1; D is uncertain. The germline V gene has CDR1 LGHNA and CDR2 YNFKEQ. The ends were cut back, 4 bases at V and 8 bases at J, with 15 bases in the middle. This CDR3 is 14 amino acids long. As DNA, the CDR3 is TGTGCCAGCAGCCCCCCAGGCAGCCCCGATGAGCAGTTCTTC. It codes for CASSPPGSPDEQFF.

This clonotype has more than one count but fewer than ten. V usage is TRBV7-2 and J usage is TRBJ2-5, with TRBD2 identical over 9 bases. There are 15 residues in the CDR3. The V and J ends lost 6 bases and 4 bases, in that order; junction bases with no gene match: 9. Germline V gene lookup returns CDR1 SGHTA and CDR2 FQGNSA. For the CDR3, the DNA is TGTGCCAGCAGTTTACGACTAGCGGTACGAGAGACCCAGTACTTC. Translation gives CASSLRLAVRETQYF.

This clonotype occurred many times. The rearrangement uses TRBV5-1 and TRBJ2-5; D possibly corresponds to TRBD2 (5 bases). Germline V gene data show CDR1 as SGHRS and CDR2 as YFSETQ. Trimming removed 2 bases at V and 1 base at J, with 9 bases between. The CDR3 loop spans 14 amino acids. The CDR3 DNA is TGCGCCAGCAGCTTCGGTGGAGGCCAAGAGACCCAGTACTTC. Amino acid sequence: CASSFGGGQETQYF.

The V gene is TRBV7-3, the J gene TRBJ1-1; TRBD1 might be the D (6 bases). CDR3 length: 15 residues. V was trimmed by 2 bases and J by 0 bases, leaving 10 bases between them. The germline gives CDR1 SGHTA, CDR2 FQGTGA. CDR3 DNA: TGTGCCAGCAGCTTATTTGGGGGCATGAACACTGAAGCTTTCTTT. Encoded protein: CASSLFGGMNTEAFF.

This clonotype was found many times. This chain joins TRBV12-3 or TRBV12-4 and TRBJ2-2, with 8 bases aligning to TRBD1. V lost 4 bases, J lost 5 bases, and 15 bases stayed unmatched. The CDR3 is 18 amino acids. As DNA, the CDR3 is TGTGCCAGCAGTTCTCCGGGACAGGTCGTCCGAGGGACCGGGGAGCTGTTTTTT. Its protein product is CASSSPGQVVRGTGELFF.

The chain recombines TRBV5-6 with TRBJ2-2; D uncertain. The V end was cut by 0 bases, the J end by 1 base, with 13 bases between. The CDR3 is 17 amino acids. Germline CDR1 and CDR2: SGHDT and YYEEEE. CDR3 in amino acids: CASSLGGGPWNTGELFF. For the CDR3, the DNA is TGTGCCAGCAGCTTGGGTGGTGGACCATGGAACACCGGGGAGCTGTTTTTT. The full variable domain, with the rest looked up from reference TRBV5-6 and TRBJ2-2, is DAGVTQSPTHLIKTRGQQVTLRCSPKSGHDTVSWYQQALGQGPQFIFQYYEEEERQRGNFPDRFSGHQFPNYSSELNVNALLLGDSALYLCASSLGGGPWNTGELFFGEGSRLTVL.

This clonotype appeared many times. This chain connects TRBV12-3 or TRBV12-4 to TRBJ2-3, with 8 bases matching TRBD1. V lost 6 bases and J lost 0; bases outside the gene matches: 5. This CDR3 is 15 amino acids long. The CDR3 loop is CASSPRDRSTDTQYF. As DNA, the CDR3 is TGTGCCAGCAGCCCCAGGGACAGGAGCACAGATACGCAGTATTTT.

Ten or more counts support this clonotype. V usage is TRBV6-2 or TRBV6-3 and J usage is TRBJ2-1; no clear D gene. CDR1 is MNHEY, CDR2 SVGEGT, per germline. The CDR3 extends over 12 amino acids. V lost 6 bases and J 8 bases, leaving 11 bases between the germline ends. The CDR3 loop is CASSQLYDEQFF. The CDR3 DNA is TGTGCCAGCAGCCAACTGTATGATGAGCAGTTCTTC.

This clonotype was detected a few times. The chain is built from TRBV7-9 and TRBJ2-3, with 11 bases matching TRBD2. The CDR3 is 14 amino acids. Germline V gives CDR1 SEHNR, CDR2 FQNEAQ (reference sequence). J gave up 1 base and V 8 bases, and 2 bases lay outside the gene matches. CDR3 protein: CASVAGGRTDTQYF. CDR3 in DNA: TGTGCCAGCGTAGCGGGAGGGCGCACAGATACGCAGTATTTT. The entire variable domain, with the rest obtained from reference TRBV7-9 and TRBJ2-3, is as follows: DTGVSQNPRHKITKRGQNVTFRCDPISEHNRLYWYRQTLGQGPEFLTYFQNEAQLEKSRLLSDRFSAERPKGSFSTLEIQRTEQGDSAMYLCASVAGGRTDTQYFGPGTRLTVL.

Many counts were recorded for this clonotype. The gene calls are TRBV7-9 and TRBJ2-2; D unclear. CDR1 is SEHNR, CDR2 FQNEAQ, per germline (reference sequence). V lost 5 bases and J lost 2, with 6 bases in between. The CDR3 runs to 13 residues. CDR3 nucleotides: TGTGCCAGCAGCCCCGATAACACCGGGGAGCTGTTTTTT. Amino acids: CASSPDNTGELFF.

This clonotype was counted only a few times. The gene calls are TRBV12-3 or TRBV12-4 and TRBJ1-1, with a possible D match to TRBD1 (6 bases). The CDR3 length is 15 residues. V gave up 4 bases and J gave up 7 bases, with 19 bases separating them. The CDR3: CASSYTGRGRNEAFF. The CDR3 nucleotides are TGTGCCAGCAGTTATACGGGGCGGGGGCGTAATGAAGCTTTCTTT.

As for this clonotype: Sequence at one end of the junction differs from germline and may be a read error. The chain is built from TRBV27 and TRBJ1-6, with TRBD1 as a possible D gene (5 bases). The germline gives CDR1 MNHEY, CDR2 SMNVEV (reference sequence). The CDR3 consists of 18 residues. The CDR3 region has the DNA TGCACCAGCAGTTTATGGCCGCAGGGAAGCTCCTATAATTCACCCCTCCACTTT. This codes for CTSSLWPQGSSYNSPLHF.

The chain employs TRBV2 and TRBJ2-4, with D hard to call. This CDR3 is 13 amino acids long. The V gene's germline CDR1 is SNHLY and CDR2 FYNNEI. V dropped 7 bases and J dropped 3 bases, with 10 bases sitting between them. This CDR3 reads CASNGGFKNIQYF. The CDR3 coding sequence is TGTGCCAGCAACGGCGGATTCAAAAACATTCAGTACTTC.

The genes are TRBV5-1 and TRBJ2-7; 7 nucleotides line up with TRBD1. The CDR3 extends over 15 amino acids. The germline V gene encodes CDR1 SGHRS and CDR2 YFSETQ. V was pared by 4 bases and J by 6 bases, with 13 bases of the junction left unmatched. Written as DNA, the CDR3 is TGCGCCAGCAGCCCCGGACAGGACCTGTCCCCCGAGCAGTACTTC. Its translation: CASSPGQDLSPEQYF.

This rearrangement joins TRBV12-3 or TRBV12-4 to TRBJ2-4, with 9 nucleotides matching TRBD2. V dropped 5 bases and J dropped 11; count of bases not matched to a gene: 4. The length of the CDR3 is 12 residues. The CDR3 spells CASSPLAGVQYF. The CDR3 DNA is TGTGCCAGCAGTCCCTTAGCGGGAGTTCAGTACTTC.

The chain carries TRBV28 and TRBJ2-5; D not certain. Germline CDR1 MDHEN, CDR2 SYDVKM. The CDR3 is 15 residues long. Trimming left V 1 base short and J 2 bases short, with 11 bases between. This CDR3 reads CASSLLQRVQETQYF. The CDR3 DNA reads as TGTGCCAGCAGTTTATTGCAACGGGTACAAGAGACCCAGTACTTC.

This clonotype has just a few counts. The genes are TRBV12-5 and TRBJ2-3; D gene unclear. The CDR3 is 17 amino acids. Germline V gene lookup returns CDR1 LGHNT and CDR2 FRNRAP. V was shortened by 3 bases and J by 0 bases, with 16 bases between the two germline ends. As DNA, the CDR3 is TGTGCTAGTGGTTTACTAAAAGGCCGACCAAGCACAGATACGCAGTATTTT. This encodes CASGLLKGRPSTDTQYF.

The chain joins TRBV6-2 or TRBV6-3 to TRBJ2-7; 10 nucleotides match TRBD2. The CDR3 has 15 amino acids. Per the germline V gene, CDR1 is MNHEY and CDR2 is SVGEGT. V lost 4 bases and J lost 3; bases outside the gene matches: 6. In nucleotides, the CDR3 is TGTGCCAGCAGTTTCCACGGGACTAGCGACTACGAGCAGTACTTC. Its protein is CASSFHGTSDYEQYF.

The V gene is TRBV20-1, the J gene TRBJ2-7; 7 nucleotides match TRBD2. V lost 3 bases, J lost 5 bases, and 4 bases stayed unmatched. Germline V gene sequence: CDR1 DFQATT, CDR2 SNEGSKA (reference sequence). The CDR3 has 12 residues. The CDR3 protein is CSASVLADEQYF. CDR3 nucleotide sequence: TGCAGTGCTAGTGTGCTAGCGGACGAGCAGTACTTC.

In its sample, this clonotype was seen a few times. V is TRBV5-1 and J is TRBJ2-3; D gene ambiguous. Trimming stripped 1 base from V and 2 bases from J, with 11 bases between. Germline assignment: CDR1 SGHRS and CDR2 YFSETQ. This CDR3 has 15 amino acids. CDR3: CASSLWSDDTDTQYF. Written as DNA, the CDR3 is TGCGCCAGCAGCTTGTGGTCCGACGACACAGATACGCAGTATTTT.

This clonotype was seen a few times. V usage is TRBV12-3 or TRBV12-4 and J usage is TRBJ2-1; maybe TRBD1 (6 bases). CDR3 size: 15 residues. The ends were cut back, 3 bases at V and 7 bases at J, with 16 bases in the middle. The CDR3 coding sequence is TGTGCCAGCAGTTTCGGGCAGGGGCGCTATAATGAGCAGTTCTTC. Protein sequence: CASSFGQGRYNEQFF.

The chain has TRBV30 and TRBJ2-3; possibly TRBD1 for D (6 bases). CDR1 and CDR2 (germline): GTSNPN, SVGIG (reference sequence). V was trimmed by 4 bases and J by 4 bases, leaving 6 bases between them. This CDR3 comprises 11 residues. For the CDR3, the DNA is TGTGCCTGGACAGGGGCAGATACGCAGTATTTT. Translation: CAWTGADTQYF.